This T cell receptor beta chain stems from a study of blood T cell repertoires in COVID-19. About the research overall: Material from acute and convalescent COVID-19 was sourced from the United States, Italy and Spain. PBMCs, B-cell-depleted T cells, or T cells were the source of the cDNA or gDNA that made up the material.

Authors' data handling: Reference gene primer amplification gave estimated nucleated cell counts. TCRdb's table, derived via immunoSEQ multiplex PCR, lists solely in-frame clones and lacks some. V, J and clone size reflect that table, while D and trimming were determined from the DNA. The repertoire holds roughly 170,000 clones, with 88% as singletons. The germline CDR1 and CDR2 sequences are SGHTA and FQGNSA. The CDR3 is made up of 13 amino acids. V was cut by 5 bases and J by 0 bases, with 7 bases left in between. The sample was peripheral blood. This TCR was recovered from a man aged 60 to 69 with acute or convalescent COVID-19. This sequence joins TRBV7-2 and TRBJ1-1; D gene uncertain. The CDR3 sequence: CASSLSVNTEAFF. The CDR3 DNA is TGTGCCAGCAGCCTCTCAGTGAACACTGAAGCTTTCTTT. The full variable domain, its missing parts supplied by reference TRBV7-2 and TRBJ1-1, is GAGVSQSPSNKVTEKGKDVELRCDPISGHTALYWYRQSLGQGLEFLIYFQGNSAPDKSGLPSDRFSAERTGGSVSTLTIQRTQQEDSAVYLCASSLSVNTEAFFGQGTRLTVV.